This TCR beta chain was retrieved from a study of T cell responses to AZD1222 COVID-19 vaccine. TCRdb keeps only in-frame clones here, not all; method: immunoSEQ multiplex PCR. This table holds just under 150,000 clones, around 90% found once. General observations from the study: Spike-wide vaccine-associated CD4 TCRs dominated at 160-218 and 743-854. Reports indicate that nearly half of spike-specific TCRs are directed at unmutated variant regions.

With respect to this clone: Antigen specificity is unknown.

The J segment lost 8 bases and the V segment lost 3 bases, leaving 7 bases of the junction unmatched. The CDR3 has 14 amino acids. The germline V gene encodes CDR1 MDHEN and CDR2 SYDVKM. Specimen: peripheral blood, collected 28 days after the second dose of the MenACWY control vaccine. This chain uses TRBV28 with TRBJ1-2; TRBD1 agrees at 9 bases. The sequence came from an adult who received the MenACWY meningococcal vaccine as a control. The CDR3 DNA follows: TGTGCCAGCAGTTTGAGGGACAGGGTCGCCGGCTACACCTTC. This codes for CASSLRDRVAGYTF.